The T cell receptor (beta chain) under discussion was sequenced for a study of CD8 T cells in ankylosing spondylitis. V was trimmed by 3 bases and J by 0 bases, leaving 12 bases between them. Germline CDR1 is DFQATT and CDR2 is SNEGSKA (reference sequence). The CDR3 has 16 residues. This clonotype was counted ten times or more. From the 5' RACE reads, TCRdb called clonotypes with MiXCR, one entry per CDR3 protein. The sample consists of approximately 100,000 distinct CDR3 sequences, 24% of them appearing once. Source material: synovial fluid, either unsorted or a sorted T cell fraction (not recorded which). The TCR was taken from a male donor with ankylosing spondylitis. This chain connects TRBV20-1 to TRBJ1-6, with D tentatively TRBD1 (5 bases). Here the CDR3 reads CSARDTESSYNSPLHF. CDR3 in DNA: TGCAGTGCTAGGGACACAGAGAGCTCCTATAATTCACCCCTCCACTTT.